Shown below are 27 T cell receptor beta chains from a single sample sequenced in a study of blood T cell repertoires in COVID-19 (TCRdb year 2020). Library preparation employed the immunoSEQ multiplex PCR assay. This is the immuneACCESS table as TCRdb keeps it, with only in-frame sequences that have V and J called. A part of the clones is gone; compared with another copy, unresolved V genes explain less than half, and the rest is unexplained. Counted in this sample were some 160,000 clones; approximately 90% of them appeared once. The leading ten clones occupy 2% to 3% of the sample. Sequencing used peripheral blood. These receptors were taken from a man between 18 and 29 years old with acute or convalescent COVID-19.

V gene TRBV9 combines with J gene TRBJ1-2; D is possibly TRBD1 (5 bases). The CDR3 extends over 13 amino acids. The V end lost 3 bases, the J end lost 3 bases, and 9 bases lay between the germline ends. Germline V lookup: CDR1 SGDLS, CDR2 YYNGEE. CDR3 loop: CASSGDSHYGYTF. For the CDR3, the DNA is TGTGCCAGCAGCGGCGACAGCCACTATGGCTACACCTTC.

This rearrangement joins TRBV18 to TRBJ1-3, with TRBD1 matching over 9 bases. The ends lost 5 bases at V and 5 bases at J; junction bases unmatched: 13. The CDR3 extends over 17 amino acids. The germline V gene encodes CDR1 KGHSH and CDR2 LQKENI. The CDR3 DNA reads TGTGCCAGCTCATCCGGGACAGGGAGGAATGTGAGAAACACCATATATTTT. This translates into CASSSGTGRNVRNTIYF.

This clone was observed once. Other DNA sequences in this sample translate to the same CDR3. The CDR3 region has the DNA TGTGCCAGTAGTATAGCAGGGGGCTATGGCTACACCTTC. It translates to CASSIAGGYGYTF. V gene TRBV19 combines with J gene TRBJ1-2, with 7 bases fitting TRBD1. Germline V gene sequence: CDR1 LNHDA, CDR2 SQIVND (reference sequence). Trimming cost V 1 base and J 4 bases; bases outside gene matches: 0. CDR3 size: 13 residues.

The J gene is TRBJ2-7, the V gene TRBV6-1, with 8 bases identical to TRBD1. The CDR3 loop spans 16 amino acids. Germline V gene data show CDR1 as MNHNS and CDR2 as SASEGT. The V segment lost 4 bases and the J segment 3 bases; nucleotides outside the gene matches: 11. This chain's CDR3 is CASSAPTGTGYYEQYF. The CDR3 nucleotides read TGTGCCAGCAGTGCTCCCACCGGGACAGGATACTACGAGCAGTACTTC.

J is TRBJ1-5 and V is TRBV6-2 or TRBV6-3; the D is unclear. The CDR3 consists of 14 residues. Trimming removed 2 bases at V and 1 base at J, with 6 bases between. Germline CDR1 reads MNHEY; CDR2 reads SVGEGT. CDR3 residues: CASSYGGSNQPQHF. For the CDR3, the DNA is TGTGCCAGCAGTTACGGCGGAAGCAATCAGCCCCAGCATTTT.

The rearrangement joins TRBV4-1 to TRBJ1-5, with D maybe TRBD1 (5 bases). This CDR3 is built from 16 residues. Germline-derived CDR1 and CDR2 are MGHRA and YSYEKL. Trimming stripped 0 bases from V and 5 bases from J, with 14 bases between. CDR3 protein: CASSQESGGVDQPQHF. CDR3 bases: TGCGCCAGCAGCCAAGAAAGCGGGGGAGTGGATCAGCCCCAGCATTTT.

The chain links TRBV5-4 to TRBJ1-2, with D possibly being TRBD1 (6 bases). This CDR3 is 14 amino acids long. The V end was cut by 3 bases, the J end by 3 bases, with 12 bases between. The germline CDR1 and CDR2 sequences are SGHNT and YYREEE (reference sequence). DNA of the CDR3: TGTGCCAGCAGCTCGGACGGACAGTACTATGGCTACACCTTC. Translating gives CASSSDGQYYGYTF.

This rearrangement joins TRBV6-5 to TRBJ2-1; no firm D call. Germline V CDR1 and CDR2: MNHEY, SVGAGI. The CDR3 runs to 12 residues. CDR3 DNA sequence: TGTGCGGCCCGAAGCTCCTACAATGAGCAGTTCTTC. Its translation: CAARSSYNEQFF.

The chain links TRBV7-9 to TRBJ2-1; 7 positions agree with TRBD2. Trimming at V came to 1 base and at J to 0 bases, leaving 6 bases not matched to a gene. Germline-derived CDR1 and CDR2 are SEHNR and FQNEAQ (reference sequence). There are 17 residues in the CDR3. This chain's CDR3 is CASSLGTAGSSYNEQFF. In nucleotides, the CDR3 is TGTGCCAGCAGCTTAGGAACAGCGGGGAGCTCCTACAATGAGCAGTTCTTC.

The chain recombines TRBV2 with TRBJ1-1; TRBD1 aligns across 8 bases. The germline CDR1 and CDR2 sequences are SNHLY and FYNNEI. Trimming removed 3 bases from V and 1 base from J; junction bases left unmatched: 4. This CDR3 contains 15 residues. CDR3 sequence (DNA): TGTGCCAGCAGTGAGCAGGGGGCTTGGAACACTGAAGCTTTCTTT. Amino acid sequence: CASSEQGAWNTEAFF.

The chain joins TRBV12-5 to TRBJ2-3, with a tentative D call TRBD2 (7 bases). V shed 0 bases and J shed 0 bases, with 16 bases lying between them. The CDR3 spans 18 residues. Germline CDR1 and CDR2: LGHNT and FRNRAP. CDR3 loop: CASGLVFRGGASTDTQYF. DNA of the CDR3: TGTGCTAGTGGTTTGGTTTTTAGGGGGGGTGCCAGCACAGATACGCAGTATTTT.

The rearrangement links TRBV4-2 to TRBJ1-1; D remains ambiguous. The CDR3 length is 15 residues. The ends were cut back, 4 bases at V and 3 bases at J, with 15 bases in the middle. CDR1 is LGHNA, CDR2 YNFKEQ, per germline. CDR3 in DNA: TGTGCCAGCAGCCGCCTCCTGGGGAGTGACACTGAAGCTTTCTTT. Protein sequence: CASSRLLGSDTEAFF.

The chain is built from TRBV5-1 and TRBJ1-1; 8 bases are shared with TRBD1. The CDR3 loop spans 17 amino acids. J lost 3 bases, V lost 0 bases, and 10 bases had no gene match. CDR1 is SGHRS and CDR2 is YFSETQ in the germline V gene. The CDR3 sequence is CASSLGTGGQVYTEAFF. The CDR3 DNA sequence: TGCGCCAGCAGCTTGGGGACGGGGGGACAGGTCTACACTGAAGCTTTCTTT. Full variable domain (rest looked up from reference TRBV5-1 and TRBJ1-1): KAGVTQTPRYLIKTRGQQVTLSCSPISGHRSVSWYQQTPGQGLQFLFEYFSETQRNKGNFPGRFSGRQFSNSRSEMNVSTLELGDSALYLCASSLGTGGQVYTEAFFGQGTRLTVV.

The sample holds a few counts of this clone. The chain carries TRBV7-9 and TRBJ1-6, with D unresolved. This CDR3 is built from 11 residues. Germline lookup yields CDR1 SEHNR and CDR2 FQNEAQ (reference sequence). Trimming left V 3 bases short and J 10 bases short, with 4 bases between. The CDR3 loop is CASSLQSPLHF. CDR3 nucleotide sequence: TGTGCCAGCAGCTTGCAGTCACCCCTCCACTTT.

DNA of the CDR3: TGTGCCAGCAGTTACCAGGGGTTCGGGGAGACCCAGTACTTC. Amino acids: CASSYQGFGETQYF. This chain uses TRBV6-5 with TRBJ2-5; possibly TRBD1 for D (6 bases). The germline V and J ends were trimmed by 2 bases and 5 bases, with 12 bases remaining between them. The CDR3 sequence is 14 residues long. CDR1 and CDR2 (germline): MNHEY, SVGAGI.

The chain links TRBV12-3 or TRBV12-4 to TRBJ1-1, with TRBD1 matching 8 bases. The CDR3 has 13 amino acids. Unmatched junction bases numbered 4, after V lost 6 bases and J lost 4 bases. The CDR3 coding sequence is TGTGCCAGCAGGCCGACAGGGGCCACTGAAGCTTTCTTT. Encoded protein: CASRPTGATEAFF.

V usage is TRBV24-1 and J usage is TRBJ1-4; a possible D gene is TRBD1 (5 bases). This CDR3 comprises 17 residues. The V and J ends lost 0 bases and 0 bases respectively, with 10 bases between them. CDR1 is KGHDR, CDR2 SFDVKD, per germline. The CDR3 DNA reads as TGTGCCACCAGTGATTTGGACAGCGACGCAACTAATGAAAAACTGTTTTTT. As protein: CATSDLDSDATNEKLFF.

The V and J genes are TRBV24-1 and TRBJ2-7; D perhaps matches TRBD1 (6 bases). V lost 3 bases, J lost 0 bases, and 17 bases lay in between. Looked up from germline, CDR1 is KGHDR and CDR2 is SFDVKD. The CDR3 consists of 17 residues. The CDR3 sequence is CATSDPSSTGNSYEQYF. The CDR3 nucleotides are TGTGCCACCAGTGATCCTTCTTCAACAGGGAACTCCTACGAGCAGTACTTC.

V and J are TRBV24-1 and TRBJ1-3; D call uncertain. The CDR3 runs 11 residues. V lost 9 bases, J lost 4 bases, and 6 bases lay in between. Germline assignment: CDR1 KGHDR and CDR2 SFDVKD. This CDR3 is CATPVGNTIYF. In DNA form, the CDR3 reads TGTGCCACCCCTGTCGGAAACACCATATATTTT.

The chain carries TRBV3-1 (or the pseudogene TRBV3-2) and TRBJ1-2, with 7 bases that match TRBD1. Germline loops: CDR1 LGHDT, CDR2 YNNKEL (reference sequence). J was trimmed by 8 bases and V by 0 bases; bases with no gene match: 6. This CDR3 is built from 14 residues. The CDR3 reads CASSQDWRGQGYTF. CDR3 bases: TGTGCCAGCAGCCAAGATTGGAGGGGGCAAGGCTACACCTTC.

The chain has TRBV5-1 and TRBJ1-1; TRBD1 matches 8 bases. This CDR3 spans 16 amino acids. Germline V gene data show CDR1 as SGHRS and CDR2 as YFSETQ. V lost 0 bases, J lost 3 bases, and 7 bases stayed unmatched. The chain's CDR3 is CASSLGWPTGDTEAFF. The CDR3 nucleotides read TGCGCCAGCAGCTTGGGGTGGCCGACAGGGGACACTGAAGCTTTCTTT. Looking up the rest from reference TRBV5-1 and TRBJ1-1 gives the full variable domain: KAGVTQTPRYLIKTRGQQVTLSCSPISGHRSVSWYQQTPGQGLQFLFEYFSETQRNKGNFPGRFSGRQFSNSRSEMNVSTLELGDSALYLCASSLGWPTGDTEAFFGQGTRLTVV.

This sequence joins TRBV30 and TRBJ1-2, with D possibly matching TRBD1 (5 bases). Between the trimmed V and J ends, which lost 2 bases and 4 bases, there was a span of 17 bases. There are 15 residues in the CDR3. In germline, CDR1 is GTSNPN, CDR2 SVGIG (reference sequence). For the CDR3, the DNA is TGTGCCTGGAGTCCCCAGGGTGGCCTCAGCTATGGCTACACCTTC. Translation: CAWSPQGGLSYGYTF.

The chain is built from TRBV5-6 and TRBJ1-2; TRBD1 agrees at 8 bases. The CDR3 spans 16 residues. Losses at the gene ends were 4 bases for V and 0 bases for J; bases not matched to a gene: 8. CDR1 and CDR2 from the germline V gene are SGHDT and YYEEEE. The CDR3: CASSPGLDRANYGYTF. The CDR3, as DNA: TGTGCCAGCAGCCCGGGGTTGGACAGGGCTAACTATGGCTACACCTTC.

V usage is TRBV9 and J usage is TRBJ1-3; no clear D. There are 16 residues in the CDR3. V lost 0 bases and J 0 bases, leaving 10 bases between the germline ends. Germline V lookup: CDR1 SGDLS, CDR2 YYNGEE. As DNA, the CDR3 is TGTGCCAGCAGCGTAGAATCACTCTACTCTGGAAACACCATATATTTT. Translating gives CASSVESLYSGNTIYF.

This rearrangement joins TRBV19 to TRBJ2-7; TRBD2 aligns across 9 bases. The CDR3 consists of 14 residues. Germline assignment: CDR1 LNHDA and CDR2 SQIVND (reference sequence). V lost 5 bases to trimming and J lost 0 bases; unmatched junction nucleotides: 2. In DNA, the CDR3 is TGTGCCAGTAGTCCTAGCGGGGCCTCCTACGAGCAGTACTTC. It encodes CASSPSGASYEQYF.

This chain joins TRBV19 and TRBJ1-2; D may be TRBD1 (5 bases). The ends were cut back, 1 base at V and 5 bases at J, with 14 bases in the middle. The CDR3 has 15 amino acids. Germline values: CDR1 LNHDA, CDR2 SQIVND (reference sequence). CDR3 in DNA: TGTGCCAGTAGTATAGCAGGGAGGGGTTCGTATGGCTACACCTTC. Translation gives CASSIAGRGSYGYTF.

The chain employs TRBV9 and TRBJ1-2, with 9 bases that match TRBD1. V dropped 4 bases and J dropped 8; count of bases not matched to a gene: 3. The CDR3 is 12 amino acids. In germline, CDR1 is SGDLS, CDR2 YYNGEE. The CDR3 here is CASSRTGVGYTF. The DNA for the CDR3 is TGTGCCAGCAGCAGGACAGGGGTAGGCTACACCTTC.